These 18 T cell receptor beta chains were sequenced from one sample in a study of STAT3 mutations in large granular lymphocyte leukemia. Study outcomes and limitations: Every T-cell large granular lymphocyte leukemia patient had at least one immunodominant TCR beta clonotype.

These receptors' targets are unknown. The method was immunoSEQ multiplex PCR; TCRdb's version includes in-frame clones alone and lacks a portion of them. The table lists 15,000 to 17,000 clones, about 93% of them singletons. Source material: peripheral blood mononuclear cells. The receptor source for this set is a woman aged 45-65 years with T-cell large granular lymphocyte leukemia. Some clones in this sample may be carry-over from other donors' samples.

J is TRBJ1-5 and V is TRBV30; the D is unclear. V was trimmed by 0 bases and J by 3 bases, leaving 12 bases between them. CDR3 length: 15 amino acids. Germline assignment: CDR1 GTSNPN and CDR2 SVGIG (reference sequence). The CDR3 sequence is CAWSVGRLSNQPQHF. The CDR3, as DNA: TGTGCCTGGAGTGTAGGCAGGCTTTCCAATCAGCCCCAGCATTTT.

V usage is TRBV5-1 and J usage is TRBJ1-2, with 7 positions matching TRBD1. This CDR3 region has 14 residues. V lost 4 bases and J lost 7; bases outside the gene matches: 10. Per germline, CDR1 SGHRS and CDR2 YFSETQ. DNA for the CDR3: TGCGCCAGCAGCCTCGGGGACAGTTTGCGTGGCTACACCTTC. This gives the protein CASSLGDSLRGYTF.

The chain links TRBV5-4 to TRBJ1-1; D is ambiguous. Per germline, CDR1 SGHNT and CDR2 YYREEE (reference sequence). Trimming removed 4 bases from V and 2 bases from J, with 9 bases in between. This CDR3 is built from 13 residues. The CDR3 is CASSTDLNTEAFF. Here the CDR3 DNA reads TGTGCCAGCAGCACGGACCTAAACACTGAAGCTTTCTTT. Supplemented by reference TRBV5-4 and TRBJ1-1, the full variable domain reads ETGVTQSPTHLIKTRGQQVTLRCSSQSGHNTVSWYQQALGQGPQFIFQYYREEENGRGNFPPRFSGLQFPNYSSELNVNALELDDSALYLCASSTDLNTEAFFGQGTRLTVV.

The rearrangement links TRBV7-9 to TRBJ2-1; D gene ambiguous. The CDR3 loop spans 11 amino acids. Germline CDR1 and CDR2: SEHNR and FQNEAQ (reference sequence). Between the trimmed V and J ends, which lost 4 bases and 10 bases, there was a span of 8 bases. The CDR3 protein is CASSSKTEQFF. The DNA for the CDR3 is TGTGCCAGCAGCTCCAAAACCGAGCAGTTCTTC.

CDR3 DNA sequence: TGCAGCGTTGAAGAGCGGGAGTCCAACACCGGGGAGCTGTTTTTT. This sequence encodes CSVEERESNTGELFF. The chain is built from TRBV29-1 and TRBJ2-2; 7 bases agree with TRBD2. The CDR3 is made up of 15 amino acids. The trim removed 0 bases at V and 2 bases at J, leaving 3 bases unmatched. CDR1 and CDR2 (germline): SQVTM, ANQGSEA.

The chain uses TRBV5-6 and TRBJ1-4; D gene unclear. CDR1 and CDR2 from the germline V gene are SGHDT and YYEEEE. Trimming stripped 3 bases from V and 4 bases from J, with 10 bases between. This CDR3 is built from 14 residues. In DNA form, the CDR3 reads TGTGCCAGCAGCTATTTAGGGCTTAATGAAAAACTGTTTTTT. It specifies CASSYLGLNEKLFF.

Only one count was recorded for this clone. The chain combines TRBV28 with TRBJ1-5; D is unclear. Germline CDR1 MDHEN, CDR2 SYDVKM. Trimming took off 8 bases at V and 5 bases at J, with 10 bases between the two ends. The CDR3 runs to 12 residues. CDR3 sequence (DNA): TGTGCCAGCCGTTACAGAGATCAGCCCCAGCATTTT. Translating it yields CASRYRDQPQHF. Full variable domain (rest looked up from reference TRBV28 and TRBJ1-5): DVKVTQSSRYLVKRTGEKVFLECVQDMDHENMFWYRQDPGLGLRLIYFSYDVKMKEKGDIPEGYSVSREKKERFSLILESASTNQTSMYLCASRYRDQPQHFGDGTRLSIL.

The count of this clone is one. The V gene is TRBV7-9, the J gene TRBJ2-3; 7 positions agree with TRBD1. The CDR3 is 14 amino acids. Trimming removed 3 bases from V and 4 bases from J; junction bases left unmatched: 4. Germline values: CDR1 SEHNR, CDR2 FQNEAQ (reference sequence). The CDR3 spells CASSFRGLADTQYF. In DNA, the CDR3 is TGTGCCAGCAGCTTTAGGGGGCTGGCAGATACGCAGTATTTT.

The DNA for the CDR3 is TGTGCCAGCTCACCAACCCGTAGCGGGAGGAGCTCAGATACGCAGTATTTT. Its translation is CASSPTRSGRSSDTQYF. The chain joins TRBV18 to TRBJ2-3; 10 bases line up with TRBD2. Germline CDR1 reads KGHSH; CDR2 reads LQKENI. The CDR3 is made up of 17 amino acids. J gave up 4 bases and V 2 bases, and 9 bases lay outside the gene matches.

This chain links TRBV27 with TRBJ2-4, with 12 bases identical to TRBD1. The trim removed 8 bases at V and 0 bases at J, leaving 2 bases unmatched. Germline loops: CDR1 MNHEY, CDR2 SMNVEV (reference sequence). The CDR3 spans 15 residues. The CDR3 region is CASGTGGKAKNIQYF. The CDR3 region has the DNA TGTGCCAGCGGGACAGGGGGCAAAGCCAAAAACATTCAGTACTTC.

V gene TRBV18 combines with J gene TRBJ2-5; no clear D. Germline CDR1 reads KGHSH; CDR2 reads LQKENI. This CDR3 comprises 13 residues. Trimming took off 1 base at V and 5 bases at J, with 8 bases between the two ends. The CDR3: CASSPRVGETQYF. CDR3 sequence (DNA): TGTGCCAGCTCACCACGGGTAGGGGAGACCCAGTACTTC.

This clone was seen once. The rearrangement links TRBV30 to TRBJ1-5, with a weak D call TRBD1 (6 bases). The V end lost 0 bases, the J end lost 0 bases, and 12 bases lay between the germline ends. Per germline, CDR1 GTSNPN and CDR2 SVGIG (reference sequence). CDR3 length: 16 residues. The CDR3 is CAWSVGGARSNQPQHF. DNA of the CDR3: TGTGCCTGGAGTGTAGGGGGGGCGCGTAGCAATCAGCCCCAGCATTTT.

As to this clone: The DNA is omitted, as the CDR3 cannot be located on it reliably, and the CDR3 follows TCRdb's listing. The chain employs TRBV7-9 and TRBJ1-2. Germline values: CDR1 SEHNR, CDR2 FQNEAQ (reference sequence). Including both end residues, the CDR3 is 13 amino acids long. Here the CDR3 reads CASSFGPGYGYTF.

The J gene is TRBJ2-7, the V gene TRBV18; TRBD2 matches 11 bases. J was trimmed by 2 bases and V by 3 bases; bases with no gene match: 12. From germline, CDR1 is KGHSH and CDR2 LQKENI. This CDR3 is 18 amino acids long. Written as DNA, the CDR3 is TGTGCCAGCTCACCTTCCCCGGGATTAGCGGGAGGGCCCTACGAGCAGTACTTC. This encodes CASSPSPGLAGGPYEQYF.

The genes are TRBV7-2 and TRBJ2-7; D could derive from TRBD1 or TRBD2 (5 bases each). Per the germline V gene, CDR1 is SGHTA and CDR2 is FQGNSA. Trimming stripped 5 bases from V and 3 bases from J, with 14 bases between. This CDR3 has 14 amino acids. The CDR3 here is CASSARGGIYEQYF. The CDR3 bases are TGTGCCAGCAGCGCGAGGGGTGGGATCTACGAGCAGTACTTC.

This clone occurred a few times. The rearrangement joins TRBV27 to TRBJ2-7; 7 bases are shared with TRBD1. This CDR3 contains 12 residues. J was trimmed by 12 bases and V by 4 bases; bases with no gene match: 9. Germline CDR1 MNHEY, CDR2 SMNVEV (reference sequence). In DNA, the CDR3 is TGTGCCAGCAGTTCCTTCCTGGGGGACAGGTACTTC. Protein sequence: CASSSFLGDRYF.

In nucleotides, the CDR3 is TGTGCCATTAGGATCGGCACTGAAGCTTTCTTT. Translated: CAIRIGTEAFF. This chain joins TRBV28 and TRBJ1-1; no reliable D call. Germline-derived CDR1 and CDR2 are MDHEN and SYDVKM. The CDR3 extends over 11 amino acids. Trimming shortened V by 10 bases and J by 4 bases, and 10 bases separated the two germline ends. The complete variable domain, with remaining parts taken from reference TRBV28 and TRBJ1-1, reads DVKVTQSSRYLVKRTGEKVFLECVQDMDHENMFWYRQDPGLGLRLIYFSYDVKMKEKGDIPEGYSVSREKKERFSLILESASTNQTSMYLCAIRIGTEAFFGQGTRLTVV.

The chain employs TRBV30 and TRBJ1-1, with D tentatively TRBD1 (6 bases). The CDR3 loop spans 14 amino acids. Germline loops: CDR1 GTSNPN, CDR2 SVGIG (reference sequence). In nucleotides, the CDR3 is TGTTCTGGACAGAACCTTTTTAATTTCACTGAAGCTTTCTTT. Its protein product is CSGQNLFNFTEAFF.